This T cell receptor beta chain came from a study of blood T cell repertoires in COVID-19. Looking at the study overall: In each case, the material was cDNA or gDNA derived from T cells, B-cell-depleted T cells, or PBMCs.

V was clipped by 5 bases and J by 5 bases; unmatched bases: 0. CDR3 length: 12 residues. Per the authors' pipeline: Nucleated cell number was recorded as an estimate derived from reference gene primer amplification. Here immunoSEQ multiplex PCR was the method, and the copy in TCRdb shows in-frame clones only, minus some. For V, J and clone size, that table is used; D and trimming come from the DNA. The table lists about 50,000 clones, about four fifths of them singletons. Material for sequencing was peripheral blood. This rearrangement joins TRBV12-3 or TRBV12-4 to TRBJ1-2; TRBD1 matches at 9 bases. The TCR comes from a woman of 80 years or more with COVID-19, enrolled during active disease. Written as DNA, the CDR3 is TGTGCCAGCAGTGGGACAGGGTATGGCTACACCTTC. Encoded protein: CASSGTGYGYTF.